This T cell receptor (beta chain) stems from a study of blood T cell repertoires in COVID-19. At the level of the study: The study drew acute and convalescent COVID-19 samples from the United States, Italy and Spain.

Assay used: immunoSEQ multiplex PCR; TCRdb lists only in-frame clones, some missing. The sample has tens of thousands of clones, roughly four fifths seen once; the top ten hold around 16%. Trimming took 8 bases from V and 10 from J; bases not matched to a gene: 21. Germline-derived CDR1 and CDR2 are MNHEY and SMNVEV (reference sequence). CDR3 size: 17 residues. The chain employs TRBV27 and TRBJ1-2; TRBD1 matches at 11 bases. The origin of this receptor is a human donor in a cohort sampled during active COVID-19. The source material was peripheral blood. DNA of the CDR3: TGTGCCAGCCGATCCGTCGGGACAGGGGGGGTTGAAGGTGACTACACCTTC. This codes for CASRSVGTGGVEGDYTF.